What follows describes a single T cell receptor (beta chain). Antigen unknown. V lost 5 bases and J lost 7, with 14 bases in between. CDR1 SGHNT and CDR2 YENEEA come from the germline V gene. This CDR3 has 14 residues. The record originates from a study of T cell responses to AZD1222 COVID-19 vaccine. Using immunoSEQ multiplex PCR, the repertoire was profiled, and TCRdb retains in-frame clones only, with some absent. Among some 120,000 clones listed, around 89% were seen once. Study conclusions and caveats: Most donors were white British and more were female, and clonal diversity was possibly underestimated. Spike-specific TCR breadth and depth were elevated following two AZD1222 doses.

The chain combines TRBV11-3 with TRBJ2-2; D is unresolved. The sample consisted of peripheral blood, taken on day 0 of MenACWY control vaccination. The receptor comes from an adult in good health. The CDR3 reads CASSKPIKDGELFF. As DNA, the CDR3 is TGTGCCAGCAGCAAACCGATTAAAGACGGGGAGCTGTTTTTT.